These 2 T cell receptor beta chains came from one sample sequenced in a study of blood T cell repertoires in COVID-19. Data came from immunoSEQ multiplex PCR; TCRdb stores just in-frame clones and leaves some out. Of around 200,000 clones in the sample, around nine tenths were seen once. Sequencing was done on a sample of peripheral blood. Source of these receptors: a woman younger than 35 who had recovered from COVID-19.

The V gene is TRBV6-4, the J gene TRBJ2-7; 7 positions agree with TRBD2. The CDR3 contains 12 residues. J lost 0 bases, V lost 10 bases, and 3 bases had no gene match. Germline values: CDR1 MRHNA, CDR2 SNTAGT. CDR3 in amino acids: CATKRDSYEQYV. CDR3 DNA sequence: TGTGCCACTAAGCGGGACTCCTACGAGCAGTACGTC.

The rearrangement links TRBV6-5 to TRBJ2-2; 9 bases are shared with TRBD2. The CDR3 runs 14 residues. Trimming took 5 bases from V and 7 from J; bases not matched to a gene: 5. Per the germline V gene, CDR1 is MNHEY and CDR2 is SVGAGI. CDR3 residues: CASSIAGVIGELFF. DNA of the CDR3: TGTGCCAGCAGTATAGCGGGGGTAATCGGGGAGCTGTTTTTT.